A single sample is the source of the 27 T cell receptor beta chains below, sequenced in a study of early T cells in non-severe SARS-CoV-2 infection (dated by TCRdb to the early 2020s). Preparation of the library involved 5' RACE. Instrument used: NextSeq 500. The public reads were reanalyzed by TCRdb: fastp trimming at Q25, MiXCR alignment, in-frame beta chains only. Duplicate CDR3 protein sequences are folded into a single record with the most common DNA and genes. The table for this sample lists tens of thousands of distinct CDR3 sequences; less than 15% of them were counted only once. Of the sample, roughly 8.3% is held by the ten largest clones. Sequences were obtained from whole blood. The receptors shown here come from an adult who was a healthcare worker with PCR-confirmed SARS-CoV-2 infection or an uninfected control (not recorded which).

The table lists this clonotype with many counts. The chain recombines TRBV6-5 with TRBJ2-1, with D unclear. The germline V and J ends were trimmed by 0 bases and 7 bases, with 22 bases remaining between them. The CDR3 totals 18 residues. Germline V gene data show CDR1 as MNHEY and CDR2 as SVGAGI. The CDR3 bases are TGTGCCAGCAGTTACTCGAAGCAATGGGGAATTGGTAGGAATGAGCAGTTCTTC. Protein: CASSYSKQWGIGRNEQFF.

The rearrangement uses TRBV28 and TRBJ1-4, with a weak D call TRBD1 (5 bases). This CDR3 has 15 residues. CDR1 is MDHEN and CDR2 is SYDVKM in the germline V gene. Trimming stripped 6 bases from V and 5 bases from J, with 16 bases between. The CDR3 reads CASRGMGRPNEKLFF. The CDR3 DNA follows: TGTGCCAGCAGAGGTATGGGACGGCCGAATGAAAAACTGTTTTTT.

The chain is built from TRBV5-1 and TRBJ2-3, with D possibly being TRBD2 (5 bases). CDR3 length: 14 amino acids. Germline CDR1 SGHRS, CDR2 YFSETQ. V was clipped by 3 bases and J by 4 bases, with 12 bases between them. The DNA for the CDR3 is TGCGCCAGCAGCTCTGGAGGCACTCCAGATACGCAGTATTTT. Translation: CASSSGGTPDTQYF.

This clonotype has more than one count but fewer than ten. V and J are TRBV6-5 and TRBJ1-1; 7 positions agree with TRBD1. Per the germline V gene, CDR1 is MNHEY and CDR2 is SVGAGI. The CDR3 loop spans 16 amino acids. V trimming: 0 bases; J trimming: 5 bases; junction bases outside the gene matches: 9. The chain's CDR3 is CASSYSRGLTGTEAFF. The CDR3 DNA sequence: TGTGCCAGCAGTTACTCTCGGGGATTGACAGGGACTGAAGCTTTCTTT.

This clonotype was observed at least ten times. The chain recombines TRBV7-2 with TRBJ2-7; unclear D gene. The CDR3 has 13 residues. Germline CDR1 SGHTA, CDR2 FQGNSA. V lost 1 base and J lost 6, with 10 bases in between. The CDR3: CASSLEVRSEQYF. CDR3 in DNA: TGTGCCAGCAGCTTAGAGGTTAGGTCCGAGCAGTACTTC.

V usage is TRBV5-4 and J usage is TRBJ2-5; TRBD2 is a possible D gene (6 bases). The V gene lost 3 bases and the J gene lost 4 bases, with 13 bases spanning the gap. The CDR3 sequence is 14 residues long. CDR1 is SGHNT, CDR2 YYREEE, per germline (reference sequence). The CDR3 region has the DNA TGTGCCAGCAGCTCCACAAACGGGGGAGAGACCCAGTACTTC. Its protein product is CASSSTNGGETQYF.

The chain joins TRBV9 to TRBJ1-5, with D tentatively TRBD1 (5 bases). The CDR3 loop spans 14 amino acids. Per germline, CDR1 SGDLS and CDR2 YYNGEE. With 0 bases removed from V and 1 base from J, the gap between germline ends came to 5 bases. CDR3 in amino acids: CASSVGGSNQPQHF. The CDR3 DNA reads TGTGCCAGCAGCGTAGGGGGGAGCAATCAGCCCCAGCATTTT.

This sequence joins TRBV5-5 and TRBJ2-1, with TRBD1 matching over 7 bases. Germline lookup yields CDR1 SGHKS and CDR2 YYEKEE (reference sequence). With V trimmed by 3 bases and J by 0 bases, 3 bases remained unmatched. The CDR3 consists of 15 residues. CDR3 protein: CASSSRGSSYNEQFF. CDR3 in DNA: TGTGCCAGCAGCTCCAGGGGGAGCTCCTACAATGAGCAGTTCTTC. The complete variable domain, with remaining parts taken from reference TRBV5-5 and TRBJ2-1, reads DAGVTQSPTHLIKTRGQQVTLRCSPISGHKSVSWYQQVLGQGPQFIFQYYEKEERGRGNFPDRFSARQFPNYSSELNVNALLLGDSALYLCASSSRGSSYNEQFFGPGTRLTVL.

This clonotype was found many times. This sequence joins TRBV10-3 and TRBJ2-1; D remains ambiguous. Trimming took 4 bases from V and 7 from J, leaving 11 bases between them. This CDR3 spans 13 amino acids. The germline CDR1 and CDR2 sequences are ENHRY and SYGVKD. CDR3 sequence (DNA): TGTGCCATCAGTGCTGGACCGAGGAATGAGCAGTTCTTC. This sequence encodes CAISAGPRNEQFF.

This clonotype was seen repeatedly, ten times or more. The chain carries TRBV27 and TRBJ1-1; TRBD1 is a possible D gene (5 bases). The CDR3 runs 16 residues. Germline V gene data show CDR1 as MNHEY and CDR2 as SMNVEV (reference sequence). V was clipped by 2 bases and J by 0 bases, with 13 bases between them. The CDR3 nucleotides are TGTGCCAGCAGTTTAGTAGGGGCAATTATGAACACTGAAGCTTTCTTT. This encodes CASSLVGAIMNTEAFF.

This clonotype was seen a few times. The CDR3 coding sequence is TGTGCCATCAGTGAGAAGACTAGCACCAATGAGCAGTTCTTC. Amino acids: CAISEKTSTNEQFF. V gene TRBV10-3 combines with J gene TRBJ2-1; 7 bases agree with TRBD2. CDR3 length: 14 amino acids. CDR1 and CDR2 (germline): ENHRY, SYGVKD. J lost 6 bases, V lost 2 bases, and 4 bases had no gene match.

The rearrangement links TRBV28 to TRBJ1-1; D remains ambiguous. The CDR3 runs 13 residues. Germline CDR1 reads MDHEN; CDR2 reads SYDVKM. Trimming cost V 2 bases and J 1 base, with 5 bases left between them. CDR3 sequence: CASSLVENTEAFF. For the CDR3, the DNA is TGTGCCAGCAGTTTAGTAGAGAACACTGAAGCTTTCTTT.

V gene TRBV7-3 combines with J gene TRBJ2-1; tentatively, D is TRBD1 or TRBD2 (5 bases each). CDR1 SGHTA and CDR2 FQGTGA come from the germline V gene. There are 13 residues in the CDR3. The germline V and J ends were trimmed by 5 bases and 10 bases, with 15 bases remaining between them. CDR3 bases: TGTGCCAGCAGCCTGACTCGGGACCACGAGCAGTTCTTC. Translation: CASSLTRDHEQFF.

The table lists this clonotype with a few counts. The chain has TRBV28 and TRBJ2-7; D uncertain. CDR1 is MDHEN and CDR2 is SYDVKM in the germline V gene. This CDR3 comprises 11 residues. V lost 5 bases, J lost 7 bases, and 9 bases lay in between. DNA of the CDR3: TGTGCCAGCAGTCCAAGCCGGGAGCAGTACTTC. It encodes CASSPSREQYF. The full variable domain, in which reference TRBV28 and TRBJ2-7 provide the parts outside the CDR3, is DVKVTQSSRYLVKRTGEKVFLECVQDMDHENMFWYRQDPGLGLRLIYFSYDVKMKEKGDIPEGYSVSREKKERFSLILESASTNQTSMYLCASSPSREQYFGPGTRLTVT.

V usage is TRBV6-5 and J usage is TRBJ2-5, with unresolved D. The CDR3 covers 14 residues. The germline V gene has CDR1 MNHEY and CDR2 SVGAGI. V lost 2 bases, J lost 2 bases, and 9 bases lay in between. CDR3 residues: CASSYPLGQETQYF. The CDR3 DNA follows: TGTGCCAGCAGTTACCCGCTAGGACAAGAGACCCAGTACTTC.

This clonotype was detected many times. The V gene is TRBV7-9, the J gene TRBJ2-7; weak D call: TRBD2 (6 bases). The germline V gene encodes CDR1 SEHNR and CDR2 FQNEAQ (reference sequence). CDR3 length equals 13 residues. V gave up 3 bases and J gave up 2 bases, with 8 bases separating them. The CDR3 reads CASSLGGPYEQYF. The DNA for the CDR3 is TGTGCCAGCAGCTTGGGGGGTCCCTACGAGCAGTACTTC.

The chain combines TRBV7-3 with TRBJ1-1; no definite D call. CDR1 and CDR2 (germline): SGHTA, FQGTGA. The CDR3 sequence is 15 residues long. Trimming shortened V by 2 bases and J by 2 bases, and 12 bases separated the two germline ends. This CDR3 is CASSLFESVNTEAFF. The CDR3 coding sequence is TGTGCCAGCAGCTTATTTGAATCGGTTAACACTGAAGCTTTCTTT.

This clonotype was observed a few times. V and J are TRBV5-5 and TRBJ1-2; TRBD1 matches at 12 bases. There are 14 residues in the CDR3. CDR1 is SGHKS and CDR2 is YYEKEE in the germline V gene (reference sequence). V lost 5 bases, J lost 8 bases, and 7 bases stayed unmatched. The CDR3 protein is CASRRQGTGGGYTF. CDR3 nucleotide sequence: TGTGCCAGCAGGCGTCAAGGGACAGGGGGCGGCTACACCTTC.

This clonotype was seen a few times. CDR3 region: CASSQDESTGANTGELFF. As DNA, the CDR3 is TGCGCCAGCAGCCAAGACGAATCAACAGGGGCGAACACCGGGGAGCTGTTTTTT. V usage is TRBV4-1 and J usage is TRBJ2-2; 7 bases align to TRBD1. The CDR3 has 18 amino acids. The V segment lost 0 bases and the J segment 0 bases; nucleotides outside the gene matches: 7. Germline CDR1 and CDR2: MGHRA and YSYEKL.

The gene calls are TRBV27 and TRBJ2-1, with D unresolved. The germline V and J ends were trimmed by 4 bases and 3 bases, with 10 bases remaining between them. The CDR3 covers 14 residues. Germline CDR1 MNHEY, CDR2 SMNVEV (reference sequence). CDR3 sequence: CASSSRVSYNEQFF. The DNA for the CDR3 is TGTGCCAGCAGTTCCCGGGTCAGCTACAATGAGCAGTTCTTC.

The V call is TRBV2, the J call TRBJ2-7, with 9 bases matching TRBD1. The junction had 3 bases not matched to a gene; V was cut back by 6 bases and J by 0 bases. CDR1 and CDR2 (germline): SNHLY, FYNNEI. The CDR3 contains 14 residues. DNA for the CDR3: TGTGCCAGCAGAAGGGACAGGGTCTCCTACGAGCAGTACTTC. It specifies CASRRDRVSYEQYF.

This clonotype was seen a few times. The rearrangement joins TRBV7-2 to TRBJ1-1, with D possibly matching TRBD1 (5 bases). V dropped 3 bases and J dropped 5 bases, with 10 bases sitting between them. The CDR3 covers 13 residues. Germline CDR1 is SGHTA and CDR2 is FQGNSA. Here the CDR3 DNA reads TGTGCCAGCAGCTTGACAGCCCGGACTGAAGCTTTCTTT. Translated, it gives CASSLTARTEAFF.

The CDR3: CSVVVLNEQFF. The CDR3 DNA follows: TGCAGCGTTGTAGTCCTCAATGAGCAGTTCTTC. The chain combines TRBV29-1 with TRBJ2-1, with D hard to call. V was clipped by 4 bases and J by 6 bases, with 7 bases between them. CDR3 length equals 11 residues. Germline lookup yields CDR1 SQVTM and CDR2 ANQGSEA.

CDR3 residues: CASSITRTREETQYF. The CDR3 DNA sequence: TGCGCCAGCAGCATAACTAGGACCAGAGAAGAGACCCAGTACTTC. This rearrangement joins TRBV5-1 to TRBJ2-5, with D possibly TRBD2 on 5 matching bases. This CDR3 has 15 amino acids. The germline gives CDR1 SGHRS, CDR2 YFSETQ. V shed 4 bases and J shed 3 bases, with 16 bases lying between them.

This clonotype was counted only a few times. The chain has TRBV6-2 or TRBV6-3 and TRBJ2-4; TRBD2 matches 7 bases. CDR3 length: 17 amino acids. Trimming removed 4 bases from V and 2 bases from J; junction bases left unmatched: 11. CDR1 and CDR2 from the germline V gene are MNHEY and SVGEGT. CDR3 DNA: TGTGCCAGCAGTTGGAAGCAGGGCGGGGGTCCCAAAAACATTCAGTACTTC. Translation: CASSWKQGGGPKNIQYF.

This clonotype came up many times. The chain links TRBV24-1 to TRBJ2-1; D is possibly TRBD1 (5 bases). Trimming removed 4 bases at V and 9 bases at J, with 12 bases between. Germline loops: CDR1 KGHDR, CDR2 SFDVKD. This CDR3 is 13 amino acids long. CDR3 sequence: CATSDYRFGEQFF. The CDR3 coding sequence is TGTGCCACCAGTGACTACAGGTTTGGTGAGCAGTTCTTC.

Concerning this clonotype: A single base separates this from a much larger clone, so it may be a read error. This chain uses TRBV11-2 with TRBJ2-4; tentative D call: TRBD1 (6 bases). Germline V lookup: CDR1 SGHAT, CDR2 FQNNGV. The CDR3 runs to 16 residues. CDR3 amino acids: CANSSPTGVAKNIQYF. CDR3 coding DNA: TGTGCCAACAGCAGCCCGACAGGAGTAGCCAAAAACATTCAGTACTTC. Combining the CDR3 with reference TRBV11-2 and TRBJ2-4 gives the whole variable domain EAGVAQSPRYKIIEKRQSVAFWCNPISGHATLYWYQQILGQGPKLLIQFQNNGVVDDSQLPKDRFSAERLKGVDSTLKIQPAKLEDSAVYLCANSSPTGVAKNIQYFGAGTRLSVL.